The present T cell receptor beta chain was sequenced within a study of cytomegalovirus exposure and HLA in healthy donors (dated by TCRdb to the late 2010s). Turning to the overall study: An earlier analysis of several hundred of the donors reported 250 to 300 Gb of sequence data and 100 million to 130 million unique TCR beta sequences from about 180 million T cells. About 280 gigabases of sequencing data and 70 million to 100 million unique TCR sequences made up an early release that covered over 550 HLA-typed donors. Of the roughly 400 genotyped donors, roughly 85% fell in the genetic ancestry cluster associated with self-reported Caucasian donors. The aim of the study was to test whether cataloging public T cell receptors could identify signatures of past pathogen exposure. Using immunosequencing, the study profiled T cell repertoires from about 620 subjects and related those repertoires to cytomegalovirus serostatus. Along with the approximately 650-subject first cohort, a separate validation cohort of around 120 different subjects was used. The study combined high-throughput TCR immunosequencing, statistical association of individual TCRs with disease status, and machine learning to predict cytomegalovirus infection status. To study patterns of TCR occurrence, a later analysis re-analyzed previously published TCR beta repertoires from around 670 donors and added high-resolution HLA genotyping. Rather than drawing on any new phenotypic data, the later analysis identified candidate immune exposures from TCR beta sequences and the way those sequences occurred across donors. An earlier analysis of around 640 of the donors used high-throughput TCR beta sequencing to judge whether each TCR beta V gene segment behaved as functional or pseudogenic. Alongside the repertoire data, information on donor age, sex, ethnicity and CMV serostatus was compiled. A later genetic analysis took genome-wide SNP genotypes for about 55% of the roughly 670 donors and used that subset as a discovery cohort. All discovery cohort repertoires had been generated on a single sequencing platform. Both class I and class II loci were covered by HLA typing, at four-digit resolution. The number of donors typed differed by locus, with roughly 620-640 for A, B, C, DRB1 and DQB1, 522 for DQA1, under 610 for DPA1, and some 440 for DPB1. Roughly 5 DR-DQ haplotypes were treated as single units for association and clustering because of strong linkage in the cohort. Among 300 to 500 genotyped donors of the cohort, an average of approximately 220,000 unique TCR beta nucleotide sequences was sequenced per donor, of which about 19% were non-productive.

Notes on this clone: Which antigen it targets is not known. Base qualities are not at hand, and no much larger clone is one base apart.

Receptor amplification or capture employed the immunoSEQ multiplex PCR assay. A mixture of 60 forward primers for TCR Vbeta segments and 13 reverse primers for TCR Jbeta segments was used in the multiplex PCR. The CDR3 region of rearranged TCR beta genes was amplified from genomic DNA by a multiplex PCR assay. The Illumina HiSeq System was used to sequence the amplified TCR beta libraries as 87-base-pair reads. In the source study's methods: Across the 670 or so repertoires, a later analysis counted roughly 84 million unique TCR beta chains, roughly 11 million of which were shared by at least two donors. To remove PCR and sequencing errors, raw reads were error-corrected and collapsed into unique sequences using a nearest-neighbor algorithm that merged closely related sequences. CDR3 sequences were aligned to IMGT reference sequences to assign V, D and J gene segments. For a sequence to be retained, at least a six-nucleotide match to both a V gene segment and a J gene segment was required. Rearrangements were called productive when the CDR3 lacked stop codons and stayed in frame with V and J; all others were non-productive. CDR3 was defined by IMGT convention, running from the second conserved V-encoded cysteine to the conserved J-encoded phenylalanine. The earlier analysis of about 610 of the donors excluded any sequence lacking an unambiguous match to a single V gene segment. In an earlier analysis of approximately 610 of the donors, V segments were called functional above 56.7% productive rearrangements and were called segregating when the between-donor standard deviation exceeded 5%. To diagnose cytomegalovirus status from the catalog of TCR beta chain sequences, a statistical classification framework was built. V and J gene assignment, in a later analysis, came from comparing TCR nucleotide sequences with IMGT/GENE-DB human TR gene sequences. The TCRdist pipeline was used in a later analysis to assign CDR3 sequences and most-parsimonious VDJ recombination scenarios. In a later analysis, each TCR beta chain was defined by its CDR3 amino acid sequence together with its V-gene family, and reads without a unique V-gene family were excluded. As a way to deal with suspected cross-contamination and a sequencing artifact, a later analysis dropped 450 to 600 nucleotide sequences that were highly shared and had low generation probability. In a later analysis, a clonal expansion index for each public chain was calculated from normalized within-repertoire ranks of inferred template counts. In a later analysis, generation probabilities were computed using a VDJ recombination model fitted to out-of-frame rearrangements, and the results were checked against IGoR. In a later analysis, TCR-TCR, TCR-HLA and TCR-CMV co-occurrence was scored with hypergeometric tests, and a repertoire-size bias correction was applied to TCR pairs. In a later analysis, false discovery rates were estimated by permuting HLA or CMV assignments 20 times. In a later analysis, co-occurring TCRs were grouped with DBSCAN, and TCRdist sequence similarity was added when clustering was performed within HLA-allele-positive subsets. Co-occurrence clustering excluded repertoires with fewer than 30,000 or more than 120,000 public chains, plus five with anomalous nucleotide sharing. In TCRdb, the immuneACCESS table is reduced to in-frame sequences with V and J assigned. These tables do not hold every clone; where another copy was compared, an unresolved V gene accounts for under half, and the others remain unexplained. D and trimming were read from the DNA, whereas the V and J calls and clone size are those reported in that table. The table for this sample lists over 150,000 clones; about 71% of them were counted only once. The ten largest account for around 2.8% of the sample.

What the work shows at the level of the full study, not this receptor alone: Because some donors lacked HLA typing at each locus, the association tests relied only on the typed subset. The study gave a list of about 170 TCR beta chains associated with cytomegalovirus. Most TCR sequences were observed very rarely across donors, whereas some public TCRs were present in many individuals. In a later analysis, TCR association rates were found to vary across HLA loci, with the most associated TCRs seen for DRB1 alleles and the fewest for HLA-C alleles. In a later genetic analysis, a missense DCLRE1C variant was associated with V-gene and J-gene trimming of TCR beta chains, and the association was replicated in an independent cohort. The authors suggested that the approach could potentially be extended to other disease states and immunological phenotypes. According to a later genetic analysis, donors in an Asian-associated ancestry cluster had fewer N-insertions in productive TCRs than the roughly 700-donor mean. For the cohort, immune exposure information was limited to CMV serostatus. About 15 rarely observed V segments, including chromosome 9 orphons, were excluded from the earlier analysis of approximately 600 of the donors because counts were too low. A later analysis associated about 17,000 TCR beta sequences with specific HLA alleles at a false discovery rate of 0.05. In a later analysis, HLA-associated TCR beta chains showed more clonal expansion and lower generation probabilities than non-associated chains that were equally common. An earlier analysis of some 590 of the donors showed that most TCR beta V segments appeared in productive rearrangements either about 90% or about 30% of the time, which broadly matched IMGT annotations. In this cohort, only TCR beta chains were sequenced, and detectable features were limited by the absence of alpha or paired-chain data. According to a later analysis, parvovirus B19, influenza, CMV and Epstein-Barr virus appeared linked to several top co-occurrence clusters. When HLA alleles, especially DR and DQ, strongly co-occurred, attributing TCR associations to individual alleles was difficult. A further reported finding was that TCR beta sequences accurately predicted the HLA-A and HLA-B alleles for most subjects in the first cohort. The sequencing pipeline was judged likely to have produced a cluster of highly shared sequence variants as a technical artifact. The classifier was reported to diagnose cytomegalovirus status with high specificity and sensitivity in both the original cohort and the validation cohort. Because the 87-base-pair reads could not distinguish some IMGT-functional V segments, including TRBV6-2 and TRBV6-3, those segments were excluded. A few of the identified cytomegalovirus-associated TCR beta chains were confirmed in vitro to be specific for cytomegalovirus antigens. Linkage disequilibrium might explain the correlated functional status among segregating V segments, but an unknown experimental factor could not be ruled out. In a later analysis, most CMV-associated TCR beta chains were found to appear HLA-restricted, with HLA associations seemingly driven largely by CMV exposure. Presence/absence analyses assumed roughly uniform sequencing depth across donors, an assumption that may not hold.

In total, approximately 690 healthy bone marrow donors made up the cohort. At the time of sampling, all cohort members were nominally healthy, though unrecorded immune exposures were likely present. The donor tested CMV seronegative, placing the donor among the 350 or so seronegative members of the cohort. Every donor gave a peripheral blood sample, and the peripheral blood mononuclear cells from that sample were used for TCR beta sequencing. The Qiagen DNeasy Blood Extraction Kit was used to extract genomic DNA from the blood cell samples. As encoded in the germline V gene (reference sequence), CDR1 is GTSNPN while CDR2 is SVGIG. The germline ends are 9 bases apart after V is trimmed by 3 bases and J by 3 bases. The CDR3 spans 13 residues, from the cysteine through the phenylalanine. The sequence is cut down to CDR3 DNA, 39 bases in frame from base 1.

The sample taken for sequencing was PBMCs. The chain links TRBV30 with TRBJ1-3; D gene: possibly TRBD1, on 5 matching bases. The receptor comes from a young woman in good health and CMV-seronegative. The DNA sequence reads TGTGCCTGGAGCGGGGGTGTTGGAAACACCATATATTTT. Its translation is CAWSGGVGNTIYF.